Listed below are T cell receptor beta chains from one sample, sequenced in a study of T-cell memory formation after mild COVID-19. TCRdb redid the calling of the 5' RACE reads with MiXCR, one entry per CDR3 protein. Among hundreds of thousands of distinct CDR3 sequences, 20% were seen once, and the ten largest hold 7.5% to 9.5%. Source material: PBMCs or a T cell subset sorted from them (not recorded which). The receptors shown here come from an adult woman who had mild COVID-19 (a few samples of this study predate the infection). Cell type and time point are not known. The CDR3 runs from the conserved cysteine through the conserved F or W. Fields, in order: clone size, V gene, J gene, D gene, CDR3 DNA, CDR3 protein. A D gene is named only where the DNA matches it firmly. Expanded clones are given a class, and other clones once, few, many or no size at all.

NA	TRBV7-9	TRBJ2-3	NA	TGTGCCAGCAGCCCAGGGAGCTTTGATCAAGGCACAGATACGCAGTATTTT	CASSPGSFDQGTDTQYF
few	TRBV15	TRBJ2-3	NA	TGTGCCACCAGCAGAGACAGGGCAAACGGAGATACGCAGTATTTT	CATSRDRANGDTQYF
few	TRBV15	TRBJ2-1	NA	TGTGCCACCAGCACAGACCGACACAATGAGCAGTTCTTC	CATSTDRHNEQFF
NA	TRBV2	TRBJ2-7	NA	TGTGCCAGCAGTGATCAGGGATGGGCTCCCTACGAGCAGTACTTC	CASSDQGWAPYEQYF
NA	TRBV12-3/TRBV12-4	TRBJ2-5	NA	TGTGCCACCAGGAAGGGGACTGAAGAGACCCAGTACTTC	CATRKGTEETQYF
NA	TRBV7-8	TRBJ2-1	NA	TGTGCCAGCAGCTTAGCGCGATTAGCGGCTAACAATGAGCAGTTCTTC	CASSLARLAANNEQFF
few	TRBV12-3/TRBV12-4	TRBJ2-3	NA	TGTGCCAGCAGTTTTAATCGTGGCGATACGCAGTATTTT	CASSFNRGDTQYF
NA	TRBV12-3/TRBV12-4	TRBJ2-3	NA	TGTGCCAGCAGCCTCCGGGACTCCGAAGATACGCAGTATTTT	CASSLRDSEDTQYF
NA	TRBV7-9	TRBJ1-4	NA	TGTGCCAGCAGCTTAGAAGGCAGAGTACTGTTTTTT	CASSLEGRVLFF
many	TRBV12-3/TRBV12-4	TRBJ1-1	NA	TGTGCCAGCAGTTTACCAGGGCTGAACACTGAAGCTTTCTTT	CASSLPGLNTEAFF
few	TRBV4-1	TRBJ2-7	NA	TGCGCCAGCAGCCAAGATCCGACGGACAGCCGTCCCTACGAGCAGTACTTC	CASSQDPTDSRPYEQYF